Below, 31 T cell receptor beta chains from the same sample are listed, as sequenced in a study of cytomegalovirus exposure and HLA in healthy donors. The PCR employed 60 Vbeta primers together with 13 Jbeta primers. TCRdb keeps only in-frame clones here, not all; method: immunoSEQ multiplex PCR. This sample has about 140,000 clones, with about 74% found just once. The material sequenced was PBMCs. Receptors originate from a woman in her 40s in good health and CMV-seronegative.

This clone occurred once. The chain employs TRBV9 and TRBJ2-7, with 7 bases identical to TRBD2. The ends lost 7 bases at V and 2 bases at J; junction bases unmatched: 3. Germline CDR1 is SGDLS and CDR2 is YYNGEE. The CDR3 spans 12 residues. The CDR3, as DNA: TGTGCCAGCGCGGGAGAAACCTACGAGCAGTACTTC. Amino acid sequence: CASAGETYEQYF.

This clone has more than one count but fewer than ten. This chain joins TRBV2 and TRBJ1-1, with TRBD1 as a possible D gene (6 bases). Trimming removed 5 bases from V and 4 bases from J, with 11 bases in between. CDR3 length: 13 residues. Germline assignment: CDR1 SNHLY and CDR2 FYNNEI. The CDR3 region is CASSTGWGTEAFF. The DNA of the CDR3 is TGTGCCAGCAGTACAGGGTGGGGCACTGAAGCTTTCTTT. Full variable domain (outside the CDR3, taken from reference TRBV2 and TRBJ1-1): EPEVTQTPSHQVTQMGQEVILRCVPISNHLYFYWYRQILGQKVEFLVSFYNNEISEKSEIFDDQFSVERPDGSNFTLKIRSTKLEDSAMYFCASSTGWGTEAFFGQGTRLTVV.

V usage is TRBV5-1 and J usage is TRBJ2-1, with TRBD1 as a possible D gene (5 bases). Germline CDR1 reads SGHRS; CDR2 reads YFSETQ. The CDR3 consists of 22 residues. Trimming stripped 3 bases from V and 1 base from J, with 32 bases between. The CDR3 spells CASSYAGFTGARPDRSYNEQFF. The CDR3 DNA follows: TGCGCCAGCAGCTATGCCGGGTTTACAGGCGCCCGCCCTGATAGATCCTACAATGAGCAGTTCTTC.

This clone was recorded a few times. V is TRBV4-1 and J is TRBJ2-3; the match to TRBD2 covers 13 bases. The CDR3 length is 19 residues. Trimming took 5 bases from V and 1 from J; bases not matched to a gene: 12. The germline CDR1 and CDR2 sequences are MGHRA and YSYEKL. Written as DNA, the CDR3 is TGCGCCAGCAGCGATCACTCACTAGCGGGGGGGCCAGGCACAGATACGCAGTATTTT. It is translated as CASSDHSLAGGPGTDTQYF.

The gene calls are TRBV5-1 and TRBJ1-2, with D possibly being TRBD1 (6 bases). V dropped 4 bases and J dropped 1 base, with 20 bases sitting between them. This CDR3 is built from 17 residues. CDR1 is SGHRS, CDR2 YFSETQ, per germline. The CDR3 DNA follows: TGCGCCAGCAGCCTCGGACAGACTCCCTCCTATAACTATGGCTACACCTTC. Amino acids: CASSLGQTPSYNYGYTF. Drawing the rest from reference TRBV5-1 and TRBJ1-2, the complete variable domain is KAGVTQTPRYLIKTRGQQVTLSCSPISGHRSVSWYQQTPGQGLQFLFEYFSETQRNKGNFPGRFSGRQFSNSRSEMNVSTLELGDSALYLCASSLGQTPSYNYGYTFGSGTRLTVV.

The V gene is TRBV19, the J gene TRBJ1-2; D ambiguous. Germline loops: CDR1 LNHDA, CDR2 SQIVND (reference sequence). The ends were cut back, 1 base at V and 1 base at J, with 7 bases in the middle. The CDR3 extends over 14 amino acids. CDR3 in amino acids: CASSIGAHNYGYTF. The DNA of the CDR3 is TGTGCCAGTAGTATAGGGGCCCATAACTATGGCTACACCTTC.

CDR3 bases: TGTGCCAGCAGCTTTACGGTGAGGACCGGGGAGCTGTTTTTT. Translation: CASSFTVRTGELFF. The chain has TRBV5-6 and TRBJ2-2; D not resolved. Germline V gives CDR1 SGHDT, CDR2 YYEEEE. The germline V and J ends were trimmed by 2 bases and 5 bases, with 10 bases remaining between them. The CDR3 sequence is 14 residues long.

As for this clone: At one end, the junction sequence differs from germline, possibly due to a read error. The rearrangement uses TRBV7-9 and TRBJ1-2, with 9 positions matching TRBD1. CDR1 is SEHNR and CDR2 is FQNEAQ in the germline V gene (reference sequence). The CDR3 is made up of 15 amino acids. The CDR3 nucleotides read TGTTCCAGCAGCCCCGTGGGACAGGGAACCTATGGCTACACCTTC. It yields the protein CSSSPVGQGTYGYTF. Full variable domain (outside the CDR3, taken from reference TRBV7-9 and TRBJ1-2): DTGVSQNPRHKITKRGQNVTFRCDPISEHNRLYWYRQTLGQGPEFLTYFQNEAQLEKSRLLSDRFSAERPKGSFSTLEIQRTEQGDSAMYLCSSSPVGQGTYGYTFGSGTRLTVV.

This clone appeared many times. This sequence joins TRBV6-1 and TRBJ2-3; 9 positions agree with TRBD2. The CDR3 runs 15 residues. J gave up 4 bases and V 3 bases, and 5 bases lay outside the gene matches. Germline values: CDR1 MNHNS, CDR2 SASEGT. CDR3 sequence reads: CASSETSGGADTQYF. The DNA of the CDR3 is TGTGCCAGCAGTGAGACTAGCGGAGGGGCAGATACGCAGTATTTT.

CDR3 region: CASSFEVKGNGYTF. Written as DNA, the CDR3 is TGTGCCAGCAGCTTCGAGGTCAAGGGGAATGGCTACACCTTC. This chain connects TRBV5-5 to TRBJ1-2; D perhaps matches TRBD1 (5 bases). Between the trimmed V and J ends, which lost 2 bases and 6 bases, there was a span of 14 bases. The CDR3 has 14 amino acids. Germline assignment: CDR1 SGHKS and CDR2 YYEKEE (reference sequence).

The genes are TRBV6-5 and TRBJ2-1; 13 bases are shared with TRBD2. The CDR3 length is 14 residues. Losses at the gene ends were 6 bases for V and 13 bases for J; bases not matched to a gene: 9. Germline V lookup: CDR1 MNHEY, CDR2 SVGAGI. Here the CDR3 reads CASRAGLAGDRQFF. Here the CDR3 DNA reads TGTGCCAGCAGGGCCGGACTAGCGGGGGACCGTCAGTTCTTC.

This clone was recorded once. The chain links TRBV6-5 to TRBJ2-5; 7 bases fit TRBD1. Germline CDR1 and CDR2: MNHEY and SVGAGI. The CDR3 is 15 residues long. J was trimmed by 1 base and V by 0 bases; bases with no gene match: 2. In DNA form, the CDR3 reads TGTGCCAGCAGTTACTCGTACAGGGGCCAAGAGACCCAGTACTTC. Its protein product is CASSYSYRGQETQYF.

This chain uses TRBV18 with TRBJ1-5; tentative D call: TRBD1 (5 bases). Germline lookup yields CDR1 KGHSH and CDR2 LQKENI. CDR3 length: 14 amino acids. Trimming removed 3 bases from V and 10 bases from J, with 16 bases in between. The DNA for the CDR3 is TGTGCCAGCTCACCGGGGCAGGGCATCCAACCCCAGCATTTT. Translating gives CASSPGQGIQPQHF.

This chain joins TRBV27 and TRBJ2-6; no definite D call. The CDR3 is made up of 14 amino acids. Trimming cost V 6 bases and J 0 bases, with 6 bases left between them. Germline CDR1 reads MNHEY; CDR2 reads SMNVEV (reference sequence). The CDR3: CASSHSSGANVLTF. Here the CDR3 DNA reads TGTGCCAGCAGCCACTCCTCTGGGGCCAACGTCCTGACTTTC.

The chain links TRBV19 to TRBJ1-1; 7 bases are a match to TRBD1. CDR1 is LNHDA, CDR2 SQIVND, per germline (reference sequence). V shed 4 bases and J 4 bases; nucleotides not matched to a gene: 3. The length of the CDR3 is 13 residues. The CDR3 nucleotides read TGTGCCAGTAGTAGGAACAGGGGCACTGAAGCTTTCTTT. Amino acid sequence: CASSRNRGTEAFF.

The genes are TRBV6-6 and TRBJ1-5; D might be TRBD1 (5 bases). This CDR3 comprises 15 residues. V lost 7 bases and J 5 bases, leaving 18 bases between the germline ends. Germline V gives CDR1 MNHNY, CDR2 SVGAGI (reference sequence). The CDR3 sequence is CASTPGGGLHQPQHF. CDR3 nucleotides: TGTGCCAGCACCCCCGGGGGAGGGTTACATCAGCCCCAGCATTTT.

A word on this clone: Mismatch with germline at one junction end may stem from a read error. The chain combines TRBV7-9 with TRBJ2-2, with D possibly being TRBD2 (6 bases). Germline V gene sequence: CDR1 SEHNR, CDR2 FQNEAQ (reference sequence). The CDR3 length is 18 residues. This chain's CDR3 is CSSSFPDYDFVFTGELFF. CDR3 DNA: TGTTCCAGCAGCTTTCCGGACTACGACTTCGTTTTCACCGGGGAGCTGTTTTTT.

V is TRBV5-1 and J is TRBJ2-5; D not resolved. Looked up from germline, CDR1 is SGHRS and CDR2 is YFSETQ. V was cut by 6 bases and J by 2 bases, with 11 bases left in between. The CDR3 has 13 residues. CDR3 coding DNA: TGCGCCAGCACCACGATGAGACAAGAGACCCAGTACTTC. Translated, it gives CASTTMRQETQYF.

A word on this clone: The germline gene is not matched at one end of the junction; a read error may be the cause. The chain carries TRBV7-9 and TRBJ1-2; 7 positions agree with TRBD1. The germline V gene has CDR1 SEHNR and CDR2 FQNEAQ (reference sequence). The CDR3 consists of 17 residues. The DNA for the CDR3 is TGTTCCAGCAGCTACCGGGACAGCGGAACCGTAACAAATGGCTACACCTTC. Translation: CSSSYRDSGTVTNGYTF. The whole variable domain, filled in from reference TRBV7-9 and TRBJ1-2, reads DTGVSQNPRHKITKRGQNVTFRCDPISEHNRLYWYRQTLGQGPEFLTYFQNEAQLEKSRLLSDRFSAERPKGSFSTLEIQRTEQGDSAMYLCSSSYRDSGTVTNGYTFGSGTRLTVV.

Here the CDR3 DNA reads TGTGCCAGCAGTTTATTTGGGGCGGGACAGGGTGGGCAGGGCTACACCTTC. Translated: CASSLFGAGQGGQGYTF. V and J are TRBV28 and TRBJ1-2, with 9 bases aligning to TRBD1. The CDR3 length is 17 residues. J gave up 8 bases and V 1 base, and 14 bases lay outside the gene matches. Per germline, CDR1 MDHEN and CDR2 SYDVKM.

This chain joins TRBV5-1 and TRBJ1-5; tentative D call: TRBD1 (6 bases). Germline CDR1 reads SGHRS; CDR2 reads YFSETQ. Trimming pared 1 base from V and 3 bases from J, leaving 8 bases between. The CDR3 contains 14 residues. In DNA, the CDR3 is TGCGCCAGCAGCTTGACAGGGCCCAATCAGCCCCAGCATTTT. Its protein is CASSLTGPNQPQHF.

The chain employs TRBV7-8 and TRBJ2-7, with D possibly TRBD2 on 5 matching bases. The CDR3 has 16 residues. Trimming pared 5 bases from V and 0 bases from J, leaving 17 bases between. Germline values: CDR1 SGHVS, CDR2 FQNEAQ. CDR3 DNA sequence: TGTGCCAGCAGCCCTGGCGCAGCGGCAGTCTCCTACGAGCAGTACTTC. The encoded protein is CASSPGAAAVSYEQYF.

The rearrangement joins TRBV18 to TRBJ1-5; 7 bases are a match to TRBD1. The ends lost 4 bases at V and 1 base at J; junction bases unmatched: 16. This CDR3 has 19 residues. Germline V gene data show CDR1 as KGHSH and CDR2 as LQKENI. The CDR3 coding sequence is TGTGCCAGCTCACGCGATTCGGACAGGACAATGGGAAGCAATCAGCCCCAGCATTTT. Its translation: CASSRDSDRTMGSNQPQHF.

This clone occurred once. The chain links TRBV28 to TRBJ2-2; no firm D call. The germline CDR1 and CDR2 sequences are MDHEN and SYDVKM. With 5 bases removed from V and 5 bases from J, the gap between germline ends came to 9 bases. The CDR3 has 13 amino acids. CDR3 nucleotides: TGTGCCAGCAGTCCCCCCGAGACCGGGGAGCTGTTTTTT. Translating gives CASSPPETGELFF.

The V call is TRBV5-1, the J call TRBJ2-2, with TRBD1 identical over 8 bases. V gave up 4 bases and J gave up 2 bases; unmatched junction bases: 7. The germline CDR1 and CDR2 sequences are SGHRS and YFSETQ. The CDR3 sequence is 16 residues long. The CDR3, as DNA: TGCGCCAGCAGCGCCTTGACAGGGGAAAACACCGGGGAGCTGTTTTTT. The encoded protein is CASSALTGENTGELFF.

This clone was recorded only once. V and J are TRBV7-9 and TRBJ1-2, with D maybe TRBD1 (5 bases). Germline V gene data show CDR1 as SEHNR and CDR2 as FQNEAQ (reference sequence). CDR3 length equals 16 residues. V shed 2 bases and J shed 2 bases, with 15 bases lying between them. CDR3 in amino acids: CASSLSNRYQNYGYTF. The DNA of the CDR3 is TGTGCCAGCAGCTTAAGTAACAGGTACCAGAACTATGGCTACACCTTC.

This clone has more than one count but fewer than ten. The genes are TRBV5-1 and TRBJ2-1; D perhaps matches TRBD1 (5 bases). There are 16 residues in the CDR3. The V gene lost 2 bases and the J gene lost 0 bases, with 12 bases spanning the gap. Germline V gene data show CDR1 as SGHRS and CDR2 as YFSETQ. The CDR3 bases are TGCGCCAGCAGCTTTGGGGCCAGGGACTCCTACAATGAGCAGTTCTTC. Translation gives CASSFGARDSYNEQFF.

The chain combines TRBV19 with TRBJ1-1, with TRBD1 identical over 8 bases. There are 13 residues in the CDR3. V lost 6 bases, J lost 5 bases, and 5 bases stayed unmatched. Per the germline V gene, CDR1 is LNHDA and CDR2 is SQIVND (reference sequence). The CDR3: CASSLDRATEAFF. The CDR3 DNA follows: TGTGCCAGTAGCCTGGACAGGGCTACTGAAGCTTTCTTT.

CDR3 in amino acids: CASSSPGQGDTEAFF. The CDR3 DNA follows: TGTGCCAGCAGTTCCCCGGGACAGGGTGACACTGAAGCTTTCTTT. The genes are TRBV6-5 and TRBJ1-1; TRBD1 agrees at 9 bases. The CDR3 is 15 residues long. With V trimmed by 4 bases and J by 3 bases, 6 bases remained unmatched. Germline CDR1 reads MNHEY; CDR2 reads SVGAGI.

This sequence joins TRBV2 and TRBJ2-4; 9 nucleotides match TRBD2. Looked up from germline, CDR1 is SNHLY and CDR2 is FYNNEI. CDR3 length equals 15 residues. After removal of 4 bases from V and 6 bases from J, the junction contained 7 bases not matched to a gene. The CDR3 coding sequence is TGTGCCAGCAGTGTGGCGGGGGGGGCCCTAAACATTCAGTACTTC. Translating it yields CASSVAGGALNIQYF.

The rearrangement links TRBV19 to TRBJ2-7; D is perhaps TRBD1 (5 bases). This CDR3 has 14 residues. The germline gives CDR1 LNHDA, CDR2 SQIVND (reference sequence). Trimming cost V 8 bases and J 4 bases, with 18 bases left between them. Written as DNA, the CDR3 is TGTGCCAGTGGGCCCGCCAGGGAAGGATACGAGCAGTACTTC. It is translated as CASGPAREGYEQYF.